This T cell receptor beta chain was captured in a study of blood T cell repertoires in COVID-19. The germline V gene has CDR1 SGDLS and CDR2 YYNGEE. The CDR3 is 14 residues long. Trimming took off 2 bases at V and 7 bases at J, with 12 bases between the two ends. TCRdb's copy holds only in-frame clones and misses some; the assay was immunoSEQ multiplex PCR. Of around 72,000 clones in the sample, just over 85% were seen once. The sequence came from a man in his 70s with active or convalescent COVID-19. The material sequenced was peripheral blood. The V and J genes are TRBV9 and TRBJ2-2; D possibly corresponds to TRBD2 (5 bases). This CDR3 is CASSVLHGGGELFF. Here the CDR3 DNA reads TGTGCCAGCAGCGTCTTACACGGAGGCGGGGAGCTGTTTTTT.